The source of this TCR beta chain is a study of T cell responses to AZD1222 COVID-19 vaccine. With regard to this clone: Its specificity is unknown.

Notes on the study in general: The donor cohort was predominantly white British with a female majority, and clonal diversity may have been underestimated.

Produced via immunoSEQ multiplex PCR; TCRdb's table is partial and in-frame only. Of about 150,000 clones in the sample, roughly 90% were seen once. Trimming shortened V by 0 bases and J by 7 bases, and 11 bases separated the two germline ends. The CDR3 has 14 amino acids. Germline V gene lookup returns CDR1 SGDLS and CDR2 YYNGEE. This TCR was recovered from an adult in good health. The chain joins TRBV9 to TRBJ1-5; no reliable D call. Sample: peripheral blood, taken on day 0 of AZD1222 vaccination. The CDR3 here is CASSVDGKTQPQHF. Written as DNA, the CDR3 is TGTGCCAGCAGCGTAGATGGTAAGACCCAGCCCCAGCATTTT.